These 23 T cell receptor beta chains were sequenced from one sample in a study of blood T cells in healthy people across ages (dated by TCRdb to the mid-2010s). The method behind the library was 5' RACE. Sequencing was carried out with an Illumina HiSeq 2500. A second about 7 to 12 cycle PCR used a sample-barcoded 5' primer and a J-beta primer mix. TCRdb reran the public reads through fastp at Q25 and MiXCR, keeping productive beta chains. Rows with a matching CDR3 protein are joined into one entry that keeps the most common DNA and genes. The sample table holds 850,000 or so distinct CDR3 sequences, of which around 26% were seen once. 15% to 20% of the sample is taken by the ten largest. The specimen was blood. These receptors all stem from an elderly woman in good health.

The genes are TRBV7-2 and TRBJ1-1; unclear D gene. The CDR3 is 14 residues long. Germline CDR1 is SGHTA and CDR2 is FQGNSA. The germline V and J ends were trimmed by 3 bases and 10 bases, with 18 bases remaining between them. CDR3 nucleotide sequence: TGTGCCAGCAGCTTGCTGGTTGGGCTCGTCGTAGCTTTCTTT. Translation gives CASSLLVGLVVAFF.

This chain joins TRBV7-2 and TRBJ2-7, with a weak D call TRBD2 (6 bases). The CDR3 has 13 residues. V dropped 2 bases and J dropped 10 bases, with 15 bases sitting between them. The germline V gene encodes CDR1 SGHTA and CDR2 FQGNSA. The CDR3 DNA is TGTGCCAGCAGCTTAAGATCCGGGGAGGCCCAGTACTTC. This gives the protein CASSLRSGEAQYF.

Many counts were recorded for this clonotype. CDR3 bases: TGTGCCACCAGTGAAACAAGGACAGCCCAAGAGACCCAGTACTTC. This sequence encodes CATSETRTAQETQYF. The chain carries TRBV24-1 and TRBJ2-5; perhaps TRBD1 as D (6 bases). V lost 4 bases and J lost 1, with 12 bases in between. In germline, CDR1 is KGHDR, CDR2 SFDVKD. The CDR3 sequence is 15 residues long.

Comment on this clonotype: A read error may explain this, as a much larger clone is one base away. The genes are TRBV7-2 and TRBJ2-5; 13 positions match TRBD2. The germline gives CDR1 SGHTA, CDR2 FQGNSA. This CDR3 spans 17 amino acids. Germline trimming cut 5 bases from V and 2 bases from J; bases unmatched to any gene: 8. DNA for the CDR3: TGTGCCAGCAGCCCGGGACTAGCGGGGAGTCGTCAAGAGACCCAGTACTTC. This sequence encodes CASSPGLAGSRQETQYF.

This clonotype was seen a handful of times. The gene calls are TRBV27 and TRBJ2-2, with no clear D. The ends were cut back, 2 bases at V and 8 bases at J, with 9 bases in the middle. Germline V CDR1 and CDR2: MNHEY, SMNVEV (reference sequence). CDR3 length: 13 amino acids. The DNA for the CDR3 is TGTGCCAGCAGTTTAAGGGTCGGGGGGGAGCTGTTTTTT. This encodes CASSLRVGGELFF.

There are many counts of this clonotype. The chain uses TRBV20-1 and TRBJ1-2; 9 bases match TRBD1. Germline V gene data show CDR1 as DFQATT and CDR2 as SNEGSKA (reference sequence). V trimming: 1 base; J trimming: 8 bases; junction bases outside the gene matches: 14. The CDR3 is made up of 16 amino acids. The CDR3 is CSARAGRTGDLGGYTF. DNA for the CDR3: TGCAGTGCTAGAGCAGGAAGGACAGGGGACCTCGGGGGCTACACCTTC.

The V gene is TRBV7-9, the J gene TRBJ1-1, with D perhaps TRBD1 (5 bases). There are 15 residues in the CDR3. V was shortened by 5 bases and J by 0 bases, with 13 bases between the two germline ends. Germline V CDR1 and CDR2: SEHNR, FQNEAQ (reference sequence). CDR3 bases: TGTGCCAGCAGCGCGAAGGGACGGGTGAACACTGAAGCTTTCTTT. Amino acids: CASSAKGRVNTEAFF.

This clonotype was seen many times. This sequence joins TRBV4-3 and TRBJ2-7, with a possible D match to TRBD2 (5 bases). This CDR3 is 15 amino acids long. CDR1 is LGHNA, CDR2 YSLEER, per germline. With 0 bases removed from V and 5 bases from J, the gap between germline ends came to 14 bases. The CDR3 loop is CASSQEVGVINEQYF. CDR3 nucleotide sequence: TGCGCCAGCAGCCAAGAGGTCGGGGTAATCAACGAGCAGTACTTC.

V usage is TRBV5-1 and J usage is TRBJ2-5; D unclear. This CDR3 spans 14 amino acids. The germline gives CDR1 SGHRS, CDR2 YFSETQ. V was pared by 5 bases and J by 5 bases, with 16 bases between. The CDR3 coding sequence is TGCGCCAGCAGGAACCGTACGGGCTGGGAGACCCAGTACTTC. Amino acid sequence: CASRNRTGWETQYF.

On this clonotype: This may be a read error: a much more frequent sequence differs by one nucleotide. The CDR3 DNA reads as TGTGCCAGCAGCTCGGGACTAGCGGGGGGGAGCACAGATACGCAGTATTTT. This encodes CASSSGLAGGSTDTQYF. V is TRBV3-1 and J is TRBJ2-3, with 16 positions matching TRBD2. The trim removed 5 bases at V and 0 bases at J, leaving 2 bases unmatched. The CDR3 sequence is 17 residues long. The germline CDR1 and CDR2 sequences are LGHDT and YNNKEL (reference sequence).

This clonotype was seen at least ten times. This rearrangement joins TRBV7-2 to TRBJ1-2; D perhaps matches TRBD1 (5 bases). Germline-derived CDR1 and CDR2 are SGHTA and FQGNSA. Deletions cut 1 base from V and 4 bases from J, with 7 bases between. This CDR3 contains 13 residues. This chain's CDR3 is CASSLETVYGYTF. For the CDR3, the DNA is TGTGCCAGCAGCTTAGAGACAGTCTATGGCTACACCTTC.

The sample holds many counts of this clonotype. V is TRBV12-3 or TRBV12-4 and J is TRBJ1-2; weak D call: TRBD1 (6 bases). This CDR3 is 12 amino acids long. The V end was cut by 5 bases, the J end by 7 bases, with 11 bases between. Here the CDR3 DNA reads TGTGCCAGCAGTACTGACAGGATTGGCTACACCTTC. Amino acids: CASSTDRIGYTF.

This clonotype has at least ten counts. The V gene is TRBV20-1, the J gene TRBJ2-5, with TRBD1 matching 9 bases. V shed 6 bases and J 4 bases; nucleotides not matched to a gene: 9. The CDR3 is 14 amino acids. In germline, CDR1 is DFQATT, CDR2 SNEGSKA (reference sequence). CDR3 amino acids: CSASGTGRTETQYF. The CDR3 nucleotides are TGCAGTGCCTCTGGGACAGGGAGAACAGAGACCCAGTACTTC.

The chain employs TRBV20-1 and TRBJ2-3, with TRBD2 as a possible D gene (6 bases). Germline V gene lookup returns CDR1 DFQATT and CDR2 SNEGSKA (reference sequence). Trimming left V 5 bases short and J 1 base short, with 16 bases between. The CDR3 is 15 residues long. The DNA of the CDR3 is TGCAGTGCTCCTTGGAGGGGCCAGGGCACAGATACGCAGTATTTT. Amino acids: CSAPWRGQGTDTQYF.

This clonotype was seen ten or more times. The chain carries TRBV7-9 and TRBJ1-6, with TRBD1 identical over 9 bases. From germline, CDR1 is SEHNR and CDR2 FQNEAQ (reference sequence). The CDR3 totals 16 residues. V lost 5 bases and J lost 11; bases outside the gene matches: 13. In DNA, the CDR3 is TGTGCCAGCAGCCGCTTCGCCGGGACAGGGAATGCACCCCTCCACTTT. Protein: CASSRFAGTGNAPLHF.

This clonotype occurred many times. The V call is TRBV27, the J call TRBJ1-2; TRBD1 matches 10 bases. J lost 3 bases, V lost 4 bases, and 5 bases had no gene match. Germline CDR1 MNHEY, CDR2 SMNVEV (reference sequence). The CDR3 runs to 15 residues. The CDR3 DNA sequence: TGTGCCAGCAGTTCCTGGACAGGGGGACACTATGGCTACACCTTC. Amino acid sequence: CASSSWTGGHYGYTF.

CDR3 in amino acids: CASSCGTGYNEQFF. Here the CDR3 DNA reads TGTGCCAGCAGCTGTGGGACGGGGTACAATGAGCAGTTCTTC. This sequence joins TRBV7-2 and TRBJ2-1; D is tentatively TRBD1 or TRBD2 (5 bases each). Between the trimmed V and J ends, which lost 4 bases and 4 bases, there was a span of 11 bases. CDR1 is SGHTA and CDR2 is FQGNSA in the germline V gene. The CDR3 sequence is 14 residues long.

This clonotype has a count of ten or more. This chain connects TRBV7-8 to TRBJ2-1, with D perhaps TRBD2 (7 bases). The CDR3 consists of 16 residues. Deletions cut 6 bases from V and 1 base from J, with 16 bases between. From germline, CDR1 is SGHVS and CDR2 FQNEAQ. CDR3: CASSLLGGPSYNEQFF. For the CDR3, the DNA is TGTGCCAGCAGTCTCCTGGGGGGGCCTTCCTACAATGAGCAGTTCTTC.

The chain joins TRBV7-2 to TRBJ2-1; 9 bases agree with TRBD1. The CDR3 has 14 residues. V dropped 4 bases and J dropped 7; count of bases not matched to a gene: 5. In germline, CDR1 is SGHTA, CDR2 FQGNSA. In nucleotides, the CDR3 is TGTGCCAGCAGCTCCAGGACAGGGGTGAATGAGCAGTTCTTC. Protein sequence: CASSSRTGVNEQFF.

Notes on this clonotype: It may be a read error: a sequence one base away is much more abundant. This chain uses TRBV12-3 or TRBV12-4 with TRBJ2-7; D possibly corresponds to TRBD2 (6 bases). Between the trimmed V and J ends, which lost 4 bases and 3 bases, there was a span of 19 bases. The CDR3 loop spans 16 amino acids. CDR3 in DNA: TGTGCCAGCAGTTCCCCCCCGGGGGAGCGCTTCTACGAGCAGTACTTC. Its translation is CASSSPPGERFYEQYF.

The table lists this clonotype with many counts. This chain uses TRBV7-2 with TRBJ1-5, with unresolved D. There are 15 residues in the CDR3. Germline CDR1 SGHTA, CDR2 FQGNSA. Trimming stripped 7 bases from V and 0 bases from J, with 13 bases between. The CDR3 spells CASNDRTDSNQPQHF. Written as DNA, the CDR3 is TGTGCCAGCAATGACCGGACGGATAGCAATCAGCCCCAGCATTTT.

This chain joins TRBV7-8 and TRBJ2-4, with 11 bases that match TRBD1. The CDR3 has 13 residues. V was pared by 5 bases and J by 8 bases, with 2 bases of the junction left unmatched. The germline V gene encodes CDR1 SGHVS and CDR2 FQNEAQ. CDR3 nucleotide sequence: TGTGCCAGCAGCAGGGACAGGGGGGACATTCAGTACTTC. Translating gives CASSRDRGDIQYF.

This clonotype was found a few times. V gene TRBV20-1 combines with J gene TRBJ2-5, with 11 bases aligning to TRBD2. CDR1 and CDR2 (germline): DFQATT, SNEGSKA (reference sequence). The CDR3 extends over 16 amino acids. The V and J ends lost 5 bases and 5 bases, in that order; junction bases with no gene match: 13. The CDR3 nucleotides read TGCAGTGCTGTCGGACTAGCGGGTACGGTGGGGGAGACCCAGTACTTC. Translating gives CSAVGLAGTVGETQYF.